The present T cell receptor (beta chain) was sequenced within a study of CD8 T cells in ankylosing spondylitis listed by TCRdb under 2017. As for the study more broadly: T cell receptor beta repertoires were profiled in healthy donors and ankylosing spondylitis patients so that disease-linked TCR variants could be found. Samples of peripheral blood were taken, and for ankylosing spondylitis patients, synovial fluid was collected as well. The full study cohort comprised around 25 ankylosing spondylitis patients and about 110 healthy donors.

Trimming takes 3 bases off V and 3 bases off J; junction bases not matched to a gene: 4. Taken from the germline V gene (reference sequence), the CDR1 and CDR2 loops are PRHDT and FYEKMQ. There are 14 amino acids in the CDR3, from cysteine to phenylalanine inclusive. Only the CDR3 region is kept as DNA, spanning 42 bases read in frame from base 1. Overall study outcomes, separate from this receptor: Some motif variants were previously reported in synovial fluid and blood of reactive arthritis patients, suggesting common disease-initiation mechanisms. Blood from ankylosing spondylitis patients appeared to be characterized by a TCR beta motif composed of eight highly homologous amino acid variants. According to the report, matched synovial fluid samples from ankylosing spondylitis patients were significantly enriched for the disease-linked clones. The disease-linked clones showed a CD8+ phenotype and occurred at relatively low frequencies in peripheral blood.

The sequencing machine was an Illumina HiSeq 2500. Quantitative 5'-RACE with molecular barcodes was the method used to prepare the TCR beta libraries. On the study's bioinformatics: A new computational method based on a probabilistic model of VDJ rearrangement was used to identify disease-linked TCR variants. The public reads were run again by TCRdb, first through fastp at Q25 and then through MiXCR, and only productive beta chains were kept. One record per CDR3 amino acid sequence lists the most common genes and DNA. These V and J calls are TCRdb output, not the study's own analysis. In all, the sample holds 25,000 to 35,000 distinct CDR3 sequences, and more than 30% of those were seen once. 45% to 55% of the sample is held by the ten biggest clonotypes. Synovial fluid samples were matched to blood samples from the same ankylosing spondylitis patients. For this clonotype: It lacks a known antigen. The record has no base qualities; no much larger clone is one base away.

What was sequenced was synovial fluid, either unsorted or a sorted T cell fraction (not recorded which). The sequence links TRBV13 to TRBJ1-2; the central 7 bases match TRBD1. This receptor was obtained from a male donor with ankylosing spondylitis. The bases read TGTGCCAGCAGCTTGGAGGGGGCAGACTATGGCTACACCTTC. Its protein reads: CASSLEGADYGYTF.